This T cell receptor beta chain derives from a study of T cell responses to AZD1222 COVID-19 vaccine. This CDR3 has 15 amino acids. From germline, CDR1 is SNHLY and CDR2 FYNNEI. V lost 10 bases to trimming and J lost 0 bases, with 18 bases between them. The count of this clone is one. Only in-frame clones appear in the TCRdb table, and some are missing; sequencing was by immunoSEQ multiplex PCR. The profile shows approximately 110,000 clones, around 84% of them singletons. This sequence was found in an adult in good health. The sequences come from peripheral blood, collected on day 0 of AZD1222 vaccination. The rearrangement joins TRBV2 to TRBJ1-1; a weak D match, TRBD1 (5 bases). The CDR3 here is CAKSPGRSMNTEAFF. DNA for the CDR3: TGTGCCAAGAGCCCGGGACGGAGTATGAACACTGAAGCTTTCTTT.